Each of the 18 T cell receptor beta chains below was sequenced from the same sample in a study of blood T cells in healthy people across ages. With a J-beta primer mix and a sample-barcoded 5' primer, a second PCR ran about 7 to 11 cycles. Each CDR3 protein is one row after TCRdb ran MiXCR on the 5' RACE reads. This sample has some 1,500,000 distinct CDR3 sequences; 35% to 45% occur once, and the top ten carry around 4%. The sequenced sample was blood. The receptors derive from a woman aged 18-29 years in good health.

To note about this clonotype: The germline gene is not matched at one end of the junction; a read error may be the cause. The chain links TRBV4-1 to TRBJ2-3; no definite D call. CDR1 and CDR2 from the germline V gene are MGHRA and YSYEKL. The CDR3 consists of 14 residues. CDR3 DNA sequence: TGCGCCAGCAGCCAAGAGGGGTCCGTGGATACGCAGTGTTTT. This codes for CASSQEGSVDTQCF.

The CDR3, as DNA: TGCGCCAGCAGCTACCTGACTAGCGGGAGAGATACGCAGTATTTT. Its translation is CASSYLTSGRDTQYF. The V call is TRBV5-1, the J call TRBJ2-3; 12 nucleotides agree with TRBD2. Unmatched junction bases numbered 4, after V lost 3 bases and J lost 5 bases. The CDR3 runs 15 residues. CDR1 is SGHRS and CDR2 is YFSETQ in the germline V gene.

This clonotype has only a few counts. The gene calls are TRBV20-1 and TRBJ2-1; D might be TRBD2 (5 bases). CDR3 size: 12 residues. CDR1 and CDR2 from the germline V gene are DFQATT and SNEGSKA (reference sequence). V was clipped by 1 base and J by 7 bases, with 8 bases between them. CDR3 DNA: TGCAGTGCTAGAGTTTCGGGGAATGAGCAGTTCTTC. Amino acid sequence: CSARVSGNEQFF.

This clonotype was recorded only once. Given a much more abundant clone one base away, this may be a read error. Here the CDR3 reads CAIRPSGHEQFF. The CDR3 bases are TGTGCCATCAGGCCATCGGGGCATGAGCAGTTCTTC. The chain has TRBV10-3 and TRBJ2-1; D tentatively reads TRBD1 or TRBD2 (5 bases each). Germline CDR1 is ENHRY and CDR2 is SYGVKD. Trimming removed 6 bases at V and 8 bases at J, with 11 bases between. The CDR3 spans 12 residues.

The table lists this clonotype with a few counts. This chain connects TRBV27 to TRBJ2-7; D may be TRBD2 (5 bases). CDR1 is MNHEY and CDR2 is SMNVEV in the germline V gene (reference sequence). The CDR3 loop spans 14 amino acids. V gave up 7 bases and J gave up 0 bases, with 13 bases separating them. DNA for the CDR3: TGTGCCAGCACCTCGAGGGAGACCTCCTACGAGCAGTACTTC. Translating it yields CASTSRETSYEQYF.

At least ten counts were recorded for this clonotype. V usage is TRBV9 and J usage is TRBJ2-1; TRBD1 matches at 7 bases. Losses at the gene ends were 0 bases for V and 4 bases for J; bases not matched to a gene: 4. The CDR3 loop spans 15 amino acids. CDR1 and CDR2 from the germline V gene are SGDLS and YYNGEE. In DNA, the CDR3 is TGTGCCAGCAGCGTAGGAGGGGGCGCGTACAATGAGCAGTTCTTC. Its protein is CASSVGGGAYNEQFF.

The chain combines TRBV10-3 with TRBJ1-2, with a weak D call TRBD1 (5 bases). This CDR3 contains 15 residues. The V gene lost 2 bases and the J gene lost 8 bases, with 18 bases spanning the gap. The germline gives CDR1 ENHRY, CDR2 SYGVKD. The CDR3 here is CAISERQSGEEGYTF. Written as DNA, the CDR3 is TGTGCCATCAGTGAGCGACAGTCTGGGGAAGAAGGCTACACCTTC.

V gene TRBV7-2 combines with J gene TRBJ2-7; 9 bases are a match to TRBD2. V was clipped by 5 bases and J by 0 bases; unmatched bases: 11. The CDR3 loop spans 17 amino acids. Germline V gives CDR1 SGHTA, CDR2 FQGNSA. CDR3 DNA: TGTGCCAGCAGCCGATTCACTAGCGGGCTTAGCTCCTACGAGCAGTACTTC. This translates into CASSRFTSGLSSYEQYF.

This rearrangement joins TRBV9 to TRBJ2-3; 8 bases are shared with TRBD2. Losses at the gene ends were 0 bases for V and 8 bases for J; bases not matched to a gene: 8. Germline CDR1 reads SGDLS; CDR2 reads YYNGEE. The length of the CDR3 is 15 residues. CDR3 sequence (DNA): TGTGCCAGCAGCGTAGGAGCGGGAGAGTGGTCTACGCAGTATTTT. This codes for CASSVGAGEWSTQYF.

The J gene is TRBJ1-6, the V gene TRBV30; 7 positions match TRBD1. V gave up 0 bases and J gave up 9 bases; unmatched junction bases: 5. CDR3 length: 14 amino acids. Germline V gene data show CDR1 as GTSNPN and CDR2 as SVGIG (reference sequence). CDR3 in amino acids: CAWSVAGGVSPLHF. As DNA, the CDR3 is TGTGCCTGGAGTGTGGCAGGGGGGGTTTCACCCCTCCACTTT.

There are a few counts of this clonotype. The V and J genes are TRBV20-1 and TRBJ2-2; no clear D gene. Trimming cost V 6 bases and J 0 bases, with 8 bases left between them. This CDR3 has 13 residues. Germline CDR1 is DFQATT and CDR2 is SNEGSKA (reference sequence). CDR3 protein: CSAGLPNTGELFF. In DNA form, the CDR3 reads TGCAGTGCCGGTCTGCCGAACACCGGGGAGCTGTTTTTT.

The sample holds many counts of this clonotype. The rearrangement links TRBV12-3 or TRBV12-4 to TRBJ2-1; 11 bases are a match to TRBD1. The CDR3 consists of 15 residues. J gave up 8 bases and V 3 bases, and 6 bases lay outside the gene matches. CDR3 sequence reads: CASSLGTGGTHEQFF. CDR3 DNA: TGTGCCAGCAGTTTGGGGACAGGGGGAACGCATGAGCAGTTCTTC.

The V and J genes are TRBV7-3 and TRBJ1-6, with 7 bases aligning to TRBD1. Germline lookup yields CDR1 SGHTA and CDR2 FQGTGA. This CDR3 contains 15 residues. Unmatched junction bases numbered 3, after V lost 2 bases and J lost 5 bases. The CDR3 DNA sequence: TGTGCCAGCAGCTTATACGGACAGGATAATTCACCCCTCCACTTT. It translates to CASSLYGQDNSPLHF.

This chain connects TRBV7-2 to TRBJ2-7; 11 bases align to TRBD2. Trimming removed 5 bases from V and 3 bases from J; junction bases left unmatched: 3. The CDR3 runs 14 residues. Looked up from germline, CDR1 is SGHTA and CDR2 is FQGNSA. This chain's CDR3 is CASSATSGSYEQYF. DNA for the CDR3: TGTGCCAGCAGCGCCACTAGCGGGAGCTACGAGCAGTACTTC.

The chain uses TRBV20-1 and TRBJ2-2; TRBD2 is a possible D gene (6 bases). Germline CDR1 and CDR2: DFQATT and SNEGSKA (reference sequence). The CDR3 runs 14 residues. V was cut by 3 bases and J by 10 bases, with 18 bases left in between. In DNA form, the CDR3 reads TGCAGTGCTAGGGGGAGGATTGGACGGGAGGAGCTGTTTTTT. Its translation is CSARGRIGREELFF.

The rearrangement links TRBV7-9 to TRBJ2-7; D unclear. The CDR3 runs 15 residues. CDR1 is SEHNR and CDR2 is FQNEAQ in the germline V gene (reference sequence). The V end was cut by 1 base, the J end by 2 bases, with 12 bases between. Here the CDR3 reads CASSLGAVVTYEQYF. The DNA for the CDR3 is TGTGCCAGCAGCTTAGGGGCAGTGGTGACCTACGAGCAGTACTTC.

This clonotype was seen a single time. The V gene is TRBV29-1, the J gene TRBJ1-2; no firm D call. CDR1 is SQVTM and CDR2 is ANQGSEA in the germline V gene. This CDR3 comprises 12 residues. V was cut by 1 base and J by 7 bases, with 10 bases left in between. The CDR3 DNA reads TGCAGCGTTGAAGGTGGTAGTAGTGGCTACACCTTC. Residues: CSVEGGSSGYTF.

This clonotype was counted a few times. The chain couples TRBV12-3 or TRBV12-4 to TRBJ1-5; D gene ambiguous. The CDR3 is made up of 12 amino acids. The V and J ends lost 6 bases and 4 bases respectively, with 7 bases between them. The CDR3 loop reads CASRELNQPQHF. The CDR3 nucleotides read TGTGCCAGCAGGGAGTTGAATCAGCCCCAGCATTTT.